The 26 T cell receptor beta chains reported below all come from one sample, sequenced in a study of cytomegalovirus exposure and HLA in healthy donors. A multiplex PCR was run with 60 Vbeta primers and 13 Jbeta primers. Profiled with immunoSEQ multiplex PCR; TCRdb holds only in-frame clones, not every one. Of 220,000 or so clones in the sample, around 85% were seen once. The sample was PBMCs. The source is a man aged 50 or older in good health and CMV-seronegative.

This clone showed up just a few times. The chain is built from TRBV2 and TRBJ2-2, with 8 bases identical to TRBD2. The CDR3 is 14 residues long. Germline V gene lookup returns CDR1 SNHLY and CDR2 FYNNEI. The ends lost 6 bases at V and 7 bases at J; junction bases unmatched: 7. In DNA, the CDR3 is TGTGCCAGCAGGGCAAGCGGGAGTAGCGGGGAGCTGTTTTTT. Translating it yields CASRASGSSGELFF.

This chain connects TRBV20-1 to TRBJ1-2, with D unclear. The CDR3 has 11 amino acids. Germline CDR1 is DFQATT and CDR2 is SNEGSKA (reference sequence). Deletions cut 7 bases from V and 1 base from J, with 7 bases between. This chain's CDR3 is CSGLVNYGYTF. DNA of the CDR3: TGCAGTGGGCTCGTTAACTATGGCTACACCTTC.

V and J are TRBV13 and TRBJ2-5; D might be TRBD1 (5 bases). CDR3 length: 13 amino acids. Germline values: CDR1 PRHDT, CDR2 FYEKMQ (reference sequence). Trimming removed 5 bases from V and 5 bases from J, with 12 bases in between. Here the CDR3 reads CASSPTGLETQYF. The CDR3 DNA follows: TGTGCCAGCAGCCCTACAGGCCTGGAGACCCAGTACTTC.

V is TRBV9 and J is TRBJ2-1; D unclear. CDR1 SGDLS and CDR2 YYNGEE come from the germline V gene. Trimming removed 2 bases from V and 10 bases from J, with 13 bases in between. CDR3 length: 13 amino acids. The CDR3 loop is CASSVAPLNEQFF. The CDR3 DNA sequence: TGTGCCAGCAGCGTGGCTCCCCTGAACGAGCAGTTCTTC.

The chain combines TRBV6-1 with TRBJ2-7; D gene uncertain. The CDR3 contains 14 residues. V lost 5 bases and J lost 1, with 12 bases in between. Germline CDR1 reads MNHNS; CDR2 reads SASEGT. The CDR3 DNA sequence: TGTGCCAGCAGTACCCGGTCCTTATCCTACGAGCAGTACTTC. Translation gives CASSTRSLSYEQYF.

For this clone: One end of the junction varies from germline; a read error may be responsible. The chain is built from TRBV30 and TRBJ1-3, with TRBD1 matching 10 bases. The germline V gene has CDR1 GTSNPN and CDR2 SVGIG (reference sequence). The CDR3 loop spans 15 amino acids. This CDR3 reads CAWSPGTGAGTTIYF. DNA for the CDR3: TGTGCCTGGAGTCCTGGGACAGGGGCCGGAACCACCATATATTTT.

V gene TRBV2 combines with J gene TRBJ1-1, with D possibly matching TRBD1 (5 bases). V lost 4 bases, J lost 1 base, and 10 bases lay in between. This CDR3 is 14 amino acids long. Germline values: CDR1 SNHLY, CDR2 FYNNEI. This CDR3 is CASSGGVGNTEAFF. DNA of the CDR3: TGTGCCAGCAGTGGGGGGGTGGGGAACACTGAAGCTTTCTTT.

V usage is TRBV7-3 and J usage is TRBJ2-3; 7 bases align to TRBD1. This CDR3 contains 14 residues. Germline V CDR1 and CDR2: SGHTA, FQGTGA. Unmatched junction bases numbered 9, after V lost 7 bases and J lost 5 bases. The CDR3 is CASNNRGAGDTQYF. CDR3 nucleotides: TGTGCCAGCAACAACAGGGGCGCGGGAGATACGCAGTATTTT. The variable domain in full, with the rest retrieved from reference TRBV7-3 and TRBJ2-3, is GAGVSQTPSNKVTEKGKYVELRCDPISGHTALYWYRQSLGQGPEFLIYFQGTGAADDSGLPNDRFFAVRPEGSVSTLKIQRTERGDSAVYLCASNNRGAGDTQYFGPGTRLTVL.

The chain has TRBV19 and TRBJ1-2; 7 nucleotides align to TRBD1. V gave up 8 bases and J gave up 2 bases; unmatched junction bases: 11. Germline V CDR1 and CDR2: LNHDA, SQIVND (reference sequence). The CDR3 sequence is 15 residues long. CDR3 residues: CASLIGGGFNYGYTF. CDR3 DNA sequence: TGTGCCAGTCTCATCGGAGGGGGCTTCAACTATGGCTACACCTTC.

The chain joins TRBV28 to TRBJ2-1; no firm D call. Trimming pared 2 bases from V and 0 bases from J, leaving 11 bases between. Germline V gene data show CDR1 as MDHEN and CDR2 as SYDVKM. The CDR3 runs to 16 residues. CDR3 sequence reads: CASSLVVPSSYNEQFF. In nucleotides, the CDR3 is TGTGCCAGCAGTTTAGTGGTCCCGAGCTCCTACAATGAGCAGTTCTTC.

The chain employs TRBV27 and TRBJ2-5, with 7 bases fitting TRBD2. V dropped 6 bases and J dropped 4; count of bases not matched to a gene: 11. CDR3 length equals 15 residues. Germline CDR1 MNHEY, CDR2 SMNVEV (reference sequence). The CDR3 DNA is TGTGCCAGCAGACGGGAGGCTCCCTGGTCAGAGACCCAGTACTTC. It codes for CASRREAPWSETQYF.

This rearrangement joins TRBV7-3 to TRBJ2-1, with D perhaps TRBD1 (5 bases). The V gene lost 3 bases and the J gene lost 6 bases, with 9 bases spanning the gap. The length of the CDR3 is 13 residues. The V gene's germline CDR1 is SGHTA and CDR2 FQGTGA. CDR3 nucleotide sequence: TGTGCCAGCAGCTTTGGACACCGCAATGAGCAGTTCTTC. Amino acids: CASSFGHRNEQFF.

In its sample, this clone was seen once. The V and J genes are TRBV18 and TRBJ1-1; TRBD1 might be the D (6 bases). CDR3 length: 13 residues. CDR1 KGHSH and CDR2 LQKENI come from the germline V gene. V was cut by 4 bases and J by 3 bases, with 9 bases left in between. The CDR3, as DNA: TGTGCCAGCTCACAATGGACAGACACTGAAGCTTTCTTT. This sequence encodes CASSQWTDTEAFF.

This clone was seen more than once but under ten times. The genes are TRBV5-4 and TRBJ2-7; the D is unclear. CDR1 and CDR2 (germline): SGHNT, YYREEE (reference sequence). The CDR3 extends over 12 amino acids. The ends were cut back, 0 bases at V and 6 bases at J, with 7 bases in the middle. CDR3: CASSLDFGEQYF. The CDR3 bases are TGTGCCAGCAGCTTGGACTTCGGCGAGCAGTACTTC.

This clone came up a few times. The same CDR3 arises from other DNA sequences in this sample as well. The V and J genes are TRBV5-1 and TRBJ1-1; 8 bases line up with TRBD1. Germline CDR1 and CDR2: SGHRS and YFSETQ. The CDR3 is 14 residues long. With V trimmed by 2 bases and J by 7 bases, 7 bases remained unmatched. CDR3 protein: CASSLQGVGGEAFF. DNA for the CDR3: TGCGCCAGCAGCTTACAGGGGGTAGGGGGTGAAGCTTTCTTT.

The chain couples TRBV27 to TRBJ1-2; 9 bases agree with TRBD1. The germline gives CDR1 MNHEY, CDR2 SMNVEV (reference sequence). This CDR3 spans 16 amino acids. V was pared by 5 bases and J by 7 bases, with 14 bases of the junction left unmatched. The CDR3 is CASSERISGTGFGYTF. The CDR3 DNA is TGTGCCAGCAGTGAACGAATATCCGGGACAGGGTTTGGCTACACCTTC.

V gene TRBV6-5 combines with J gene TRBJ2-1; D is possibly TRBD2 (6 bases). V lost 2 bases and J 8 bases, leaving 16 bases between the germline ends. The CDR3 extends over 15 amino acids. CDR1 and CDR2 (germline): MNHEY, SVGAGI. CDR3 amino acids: CASSYRLASSDEQFF. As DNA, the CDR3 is TGTGCCAGCAGTTACCGGCTAGCGAGTAGCGATGAGCAGTTCTTC.

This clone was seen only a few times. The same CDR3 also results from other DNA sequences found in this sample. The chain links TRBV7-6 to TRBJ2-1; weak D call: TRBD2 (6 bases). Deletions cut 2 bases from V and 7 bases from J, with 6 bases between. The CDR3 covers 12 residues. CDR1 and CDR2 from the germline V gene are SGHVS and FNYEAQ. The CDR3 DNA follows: TGTGCCAGCAGCTTACGGGGGAATGAGCAGTTCTTC. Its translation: CASSLRGNEQFF.

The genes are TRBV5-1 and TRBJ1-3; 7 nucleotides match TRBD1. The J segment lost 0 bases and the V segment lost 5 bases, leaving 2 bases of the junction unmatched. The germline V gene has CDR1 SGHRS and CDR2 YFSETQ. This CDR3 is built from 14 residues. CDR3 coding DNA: TGCGCCAGCAGTTGGGACAGCTCTGGAAACACCATATATTTT. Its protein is CASSWDSSGNTIYF. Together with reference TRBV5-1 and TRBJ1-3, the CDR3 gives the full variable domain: KAGVTQTPRYLIKTRGQQVTLSCSPISGHRSVSWYQQTPGQGLQFLFEYFSETQRNKGNFPGRFSGRQFSNSRSEMNVSTLELGDSALYLCASSWDSSGNTIYFGEGSWLTVV.

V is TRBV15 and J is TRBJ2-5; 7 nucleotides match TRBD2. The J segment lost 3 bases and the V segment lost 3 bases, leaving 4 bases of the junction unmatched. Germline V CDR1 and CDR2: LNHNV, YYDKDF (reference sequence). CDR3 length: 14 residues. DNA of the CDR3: TGTGCCACCAGCAGGGGGGGGGAAGAAGAGACCCAGTACTTC. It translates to CATSRGGEEETQYF.

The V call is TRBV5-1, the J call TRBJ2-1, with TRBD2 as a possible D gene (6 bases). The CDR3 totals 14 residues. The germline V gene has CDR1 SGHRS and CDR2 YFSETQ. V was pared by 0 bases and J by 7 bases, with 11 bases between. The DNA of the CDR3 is TGCGCCAGCAGCTTGGTCGGGAGTTTTAATGAGCAGTTCTTC. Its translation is CASSLVGSFNEQFF. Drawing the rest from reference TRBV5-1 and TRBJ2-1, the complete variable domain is KAGVTQTPRYLIKTRGQQVTLSCSPISGHRSVSWYQQTPGQGLQFLFEYFSETQRNKGNFPGRFSGRQFSNSRSEMNVSTLELGDSALYLCASSLVGSFNEQFFGPGTRLTVL.

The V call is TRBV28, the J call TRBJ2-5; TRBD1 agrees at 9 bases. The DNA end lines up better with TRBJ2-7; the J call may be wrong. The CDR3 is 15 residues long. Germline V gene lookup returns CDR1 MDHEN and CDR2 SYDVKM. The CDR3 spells CASSFGQGPTYEQYF. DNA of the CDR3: TGTGCCAGCAGTTTCGGACAGGGGCCTACCTACGAGCAGTACTTC.

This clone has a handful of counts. CDR3 protein: CASSSRGAVGSPLHF. The CDR3 DNA follows: TGTGCCAGCAGTTCCCGTGGGGCTGTGGGCTCACCCCTCCACTTT. V usage is TRBV27 and J usage is TRBJ1-6, with D possibly TRBD1 on 5 matching bases. Germline V CDR1 and CDR2: MNHEY, SMNVEV (reference sequence). This CDR3 has 15 amino acids. With 4 bases removed from V and 10 bases from J, the gap between germline ends came to 17 bases.

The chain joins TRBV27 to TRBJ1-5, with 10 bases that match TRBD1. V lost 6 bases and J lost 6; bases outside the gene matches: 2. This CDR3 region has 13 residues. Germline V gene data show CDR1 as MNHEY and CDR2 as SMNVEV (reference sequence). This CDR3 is CASRTGGGQPQHF. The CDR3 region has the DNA TGTGCCAGCAGGACAGGGGGCGGTCAGCCCCAGCATTTT.

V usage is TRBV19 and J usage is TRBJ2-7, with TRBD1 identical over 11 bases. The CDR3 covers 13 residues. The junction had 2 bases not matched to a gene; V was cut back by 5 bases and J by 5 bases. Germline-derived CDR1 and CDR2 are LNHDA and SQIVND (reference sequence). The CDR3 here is CASSPGQGDEQYF. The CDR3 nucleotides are TGTGCCAGTAGTCCGGGACAGGGGGACGAGCAGTACTTC.

The CDR3 loop reads CASASGSKNIQYF. The CDR3 coding sequence is TGCGCCAGCGCCTCAGGAAGCAAAAACATTCAGTACTTC. The chain recombines TRBV5-1 with TRBJ2-4; D gene unclear. Trimming took 7 bases from V and 3 from J, leaving 11 bases between them. CDR1 SGHRS and CDR2 YFSETQ come from the germline V gene. This CDR3 has 13 residues.